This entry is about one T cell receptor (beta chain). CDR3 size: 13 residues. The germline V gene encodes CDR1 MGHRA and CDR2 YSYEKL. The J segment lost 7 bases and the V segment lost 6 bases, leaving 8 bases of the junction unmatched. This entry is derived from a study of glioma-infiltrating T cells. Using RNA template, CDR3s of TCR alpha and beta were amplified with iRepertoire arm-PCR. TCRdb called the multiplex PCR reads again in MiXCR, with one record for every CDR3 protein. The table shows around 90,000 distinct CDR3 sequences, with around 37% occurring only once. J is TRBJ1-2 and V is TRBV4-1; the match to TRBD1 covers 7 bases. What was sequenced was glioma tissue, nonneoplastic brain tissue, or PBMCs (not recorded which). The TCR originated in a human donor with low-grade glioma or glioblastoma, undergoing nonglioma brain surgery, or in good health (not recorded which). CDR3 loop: CASSSDRSSGYTF. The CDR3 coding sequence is TGCGCCAGCAGTTCGGACAGGAGCTCTGGCTACACCTTC.